Following are 2 T cell receptor beta chains from one sample sequenced in a study of cytomegalovirus exposure and HLA in healthy donors. The PCR contained 60 Vbeta and 13 Jbeta primers. The repertoire was sequenced with immunoSEQ multiplex PCR; TCRdb's copy has only in-frame clones and lacks some. Among 90,000 to 130,000 clones listed, around three quarters were seen once. Sequenced: PBMCs. Receptor source: a man in his thirties or forties in good health and CMV-seropositive.

The rearrangement links TRBV5-4 to TRBJ2-5; 9 bases line up with TRBD2. The CDR3 sequence is 14 residues long. V was clipped by 2 bases and J by 3 bases; unmatched bases: 2. The germline V gene encodes CDR1 SGHNT and CDR2 YYREEE (reference sequence). CDR3 sequence (DNA): TGTGCCAGCAGCTTCCAGCGGGGGGAAGAGACCCAGTACTTC. Protein product: CASSFQRGEETQYF.

There are a few counts of this clone. V is TRBV7-9 and J is TRBJ1-2; D remains ambiguous. Trimming left V 2 bases short and J 2 bases short, with 6 bases between. The CDR3 loop spans 13 amino acids. CDR1 and CDR2 from the germline V gene are SEHNR and FQNEAQ (reference sequence). The DNA for the CDR3 is TGTGCCAGCAGCTTACCCCAGAACTATGGCTACACCTTC. Protein sequence: CASSLPQNYGYTF. Based on the CDR3 plus reference TRBV7-9 and TRBJ1-2, the full variable domain is DTGVSQNPRHKITKRGQNVTFRCDPISEHNRLYWYRQTLGQGPEFLTYFQNEAQLEKSRLLSDRFSAERPKGSFSTLEIQRTEQGDSAMYLCASSLPQNYGYTFGSGTRLTVV.